These T cell receptor beta chains were read from a single sample in a study of cytomegalovirus exposure and HLA in healthy donors. Some clones are missing from TCRdb's copy, which holds only in-frame ones; the method was immunoSEQ multiplex PCR. The data contain about 82,000 clones, around 82% of them seen just once; the ten biggest clones take up approximately 3.2%. The sample consisted of PBMCs. The receptor set was obtained from a middle-aged man in good health and CMV-seronegative. Each CDR3 is given with its conserved first and last residue. Fields, in order: V gene, J gene, clone size, D gene, CDR3 DNA, CDR3 protein. D genes are given only for firm matches. Not all rows give a size; the values are once, few, many and, for expanded clones, a class.

TRBV5-1	TRBJ2-7	.	.	TGCGCCAGCAGCTTGACGATCGAACAGACCTACGAGCAGTACTTC	CASSLTIEQTYEQYF
TRBV7-9	TRBJ1-1	once	.	TGTGCCAGCAGCTCCCCCCGTCAGGGGCACCGTGAAGCTTTCTTT	CASSSPRQGHREAFF
TRBV7-2	TRBJ1-6	.	.	TGTGCCAGCAGCTTAGTCCGGGGGGGTCCCCTCCACTTT	CASSLVRGGPLHF
TRBV18	TRBJ2-3	few	.	TGTGCCAGCTCAATGGGACATCTGAGCACAGATACGCAGTATTTT	CASSMGHLSTDTQYF
TRBV9	TRBJ1-5	.	.	TGTGCCAGCAGCCCATCAACAATGGATCAGCCCCAGCATTTT	CASSPSTMDQPQHF
TRBV6-6	TRBJ2-5	.	TRBD2	TGTGCCAGCAGTAGGGCTAGCGGGCGAGAGACCCAGTACTTC	CASSRASGRETQYF
TRBV19	TRBJ1-1	few	TRBD1	TGTGCCAGTAGTCCCCGGTCGGACAGGGGTAAGAACACTGAAGCTTTCTTT	CASSPRSDRGKNTEAFF
TRBV11-2	TRBJ1-6	once	.	TGTGCCAGCAAACAGGGATCCCCCCATAATTCACCCCTCCACTTT	CASKQGSPHNSPLHF
TRBV5-5	TRBJ2-5	few	TRBD2	TGTGCCAGCAGCCAGACTAGCGGGGGGAGGCAAGAGACCCAGTACTTC	CASSQTSGGRQETQYF
TRBV30	TRBJ2-1	.	TRBD2	TGTGCCTGGAGCTTTAGCGGGGTCGCATACAATGAGCAGTTCTTC	CAWSFSGVAYNEQFF
TRBV9	TRBJ2-2	.	.	TGTGCCAGCAGCGTAGGCGGGGCAGGCGGGGAGCTGTTTTTT	CASSVGGAGGELFF
TRBV6-1	TRBJ2-4	.	TRBD1	TGTGCCAGCAGTGAAGGGGCAGGGGGCGTAGACATTCAGTACTTC	CASSEGAGGVDIQYF
TRBV6-1	TRBJ2-5	.	TRBD2	TGTGCCAGCAGTGAATGGTGGATCAAGCGGGGATTGGAGACCCAGTACTTC	CASSEWWIKRGLETQYF
TRBV6-6	TRBJ2-7	.	.	TGTGCCAGCAGTTACTCCGGACAGAGCTCCTACGAGCAGTACTTC	CASSYSGQSSYEQYF
TRBV28	TRBJ1-4	.	.	TGTGCCAGCAGAGTTTTGGGGACTGGAGGTGAAAAACTGTTTTTT	CASRVLGTGGEKLFF